This T cell receptor (beta chain) was observed in a study of CD8 T cells in Susac syndrome. The CDR3 extends over 12 amino acids. RNA totalling about 0.5 to 1 ug underwent reverse transcription with random hexamers. TCRdb recomputed calls from the immunoSEQ multiplex PCR reads with MiXCR, one row per CDR3 protein. The sample includes more than 70,000 distinct CDR3 sequences, roughly 95% of them seen just once. This clonotype was detected once. The sequenced sample consisted of CD8+ T cells from PBMCs. V usage is TRBV21-1 and J usage is TRBJ1-2; TRBD1 reflects the table's D call only, with no check against the DNA. TRBV21-1 is described as a pseudogene. The receptor's source is a human donor with Susac syndrome. The CDR3 DNA sequence: TGTGCCAGCAGCAAGTACAGGGACGGCTACACCTTC. Translating it yields CASSKYRDGYTF.